This T cell receptor (beta chain) was observed in a study of T cell repertoires in cytomegalovirus infection. Study overall: Recently identified HLA-C-restricted CMV epitopes were used, and well-studied HLA-B-restricted CMV epitopes were used as well.

This clonotype has at least ten counts. The antigen remains undetermined. TCRdb passed the reads through MiXCR, listing each CDR3 protein once. Of a few hundred thousand distinct CDR3 sequences listed, 20% to 30% were seen once; the top ten hold about an eighth. Findings and caveats of the study: Clonotype analysis showed dominance of the ex vivo response by HLA-C-restricted CMV-specific TCR beta clonotypes.

Germline CDR1 SEHNR, CDR2 FQNEAQ (reference sequence). The V segment lost 1 base and the J segment 3 bases; nucleotides outside the gene matches: 2. The CDR3 sequence is 15 residues long. The TCR was taken from a human donor in good health (CMV status not recorded). Some clones in this sample may be carry-over from other donors' samples. The chain recombines TRBV7-9 with TRBJ2-3; 9 nucleotides line up with TRBD2. The sequencing here drew on cultured PBMCs, taken from culture after CMV antigen stimulation. The CDR3 reads CASSLDTSGTDTQYF. CDR3 sequence (DNA): TGTGCCAGCAGCTTAGACACTAGCGGGACAGATACGCAGTATTTT. Supplemented by reference TRBV7-9 and TRBJ2-3, the full variable domain reads DTGVSQNPRHKITKRGQNVTFRCDPISEHNRLYWYRQTLGQGPEFLTYFQNEAQLEKSRLLSDRFSAERPKGSFSTLEIQRTEQGDSAMYLCASSLDTSGTDTQYFGPGTRLTVL.